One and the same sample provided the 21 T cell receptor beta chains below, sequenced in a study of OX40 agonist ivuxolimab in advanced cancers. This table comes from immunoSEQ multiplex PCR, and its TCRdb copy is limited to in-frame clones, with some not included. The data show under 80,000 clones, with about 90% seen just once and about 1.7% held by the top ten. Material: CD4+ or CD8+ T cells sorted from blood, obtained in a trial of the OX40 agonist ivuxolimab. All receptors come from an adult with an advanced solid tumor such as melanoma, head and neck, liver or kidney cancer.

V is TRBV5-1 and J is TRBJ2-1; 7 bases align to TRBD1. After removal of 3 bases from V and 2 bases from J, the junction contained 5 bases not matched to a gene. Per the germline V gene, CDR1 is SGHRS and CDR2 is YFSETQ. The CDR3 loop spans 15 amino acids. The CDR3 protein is CASSSGQVAYNEQFF. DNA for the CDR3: TGCGCCAGCAGCTCCGGACAGGTAGCCTACAATGAGCAGTTCTTC.

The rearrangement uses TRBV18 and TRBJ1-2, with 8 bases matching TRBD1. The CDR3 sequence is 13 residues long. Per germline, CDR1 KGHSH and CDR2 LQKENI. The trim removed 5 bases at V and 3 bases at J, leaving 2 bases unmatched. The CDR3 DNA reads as TGTGCCAGCTCATCAGGGGGCGACTATGGCTACACCTTC. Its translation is CASSSGGDYGYTF.

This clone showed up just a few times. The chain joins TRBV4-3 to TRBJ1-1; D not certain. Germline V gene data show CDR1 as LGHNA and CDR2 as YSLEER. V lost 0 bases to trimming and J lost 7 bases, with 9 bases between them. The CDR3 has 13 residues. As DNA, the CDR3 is TGCGCCAGCAGCCAAGATCTTACCCTTGAAGCTTTCTTT. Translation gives CASSQDLTLEAFF.

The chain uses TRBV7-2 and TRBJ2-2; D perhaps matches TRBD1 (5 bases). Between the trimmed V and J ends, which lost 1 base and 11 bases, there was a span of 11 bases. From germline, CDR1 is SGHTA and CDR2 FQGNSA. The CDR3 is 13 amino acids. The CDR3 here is CASSLGADRELFF. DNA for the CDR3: TGTGCCAGCAGCTTAGGGGCAGACAGAGAGCTGTTTTTT.

This CDR3 is CASSQGRGQASRETQYF. The CDR3 nucleotides read TGCGCCAGCAGCCAAGGAAGGGGACAGGCCTCTCGAGAGACCCAGTACTTC. The rearrangement joins TRBV4-1 to TRBJ2-5, with TRBD1 identical over 8 bases. Looked up from germline, CDR1 is MGHRA and CDR2 is YSYEKL. Unmatched junction bases numbered 11, after V lost 1 base and J lost 4 bases. The CDR3 totals 17 residues.

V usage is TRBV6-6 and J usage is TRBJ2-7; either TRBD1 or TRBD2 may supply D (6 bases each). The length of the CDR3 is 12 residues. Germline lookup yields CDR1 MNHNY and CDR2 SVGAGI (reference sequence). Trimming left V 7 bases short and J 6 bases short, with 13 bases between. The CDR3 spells CASNFEGGEQYF. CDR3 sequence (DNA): TGTGCCAGCAACTTTGAGGGGGGCGAGCAGTACTTC.

The CDR3 DNA is TGTGCCAGCAGTTTATCCCCCGGGACAGTCAAAGGCTACACCTTC. It translates to CASSLSPGTVKGYTF. The gene calls are TRBV28 and TRBJ1-2; the match to TRBD1 covers 7 bases. The J segment lost 8 bases and the V segment lost 1 base, leaving 10 bases of the junction unmatched. In germline, CDR1 is MDHEN, CDR2 SYDVKM. The CDR3 is 15 amino acids.

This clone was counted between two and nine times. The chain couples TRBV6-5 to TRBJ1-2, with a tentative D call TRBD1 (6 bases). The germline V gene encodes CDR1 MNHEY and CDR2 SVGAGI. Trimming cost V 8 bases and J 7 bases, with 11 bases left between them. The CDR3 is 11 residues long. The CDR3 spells CASRGLGGYTF. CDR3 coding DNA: TGTGCCAGCCGGGGGCTGGGTGGCTACACCTTC.

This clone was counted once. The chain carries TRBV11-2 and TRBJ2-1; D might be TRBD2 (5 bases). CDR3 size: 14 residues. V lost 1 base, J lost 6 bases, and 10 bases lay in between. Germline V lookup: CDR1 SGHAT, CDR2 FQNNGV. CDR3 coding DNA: TGTGCCAGCAGCTTAGCCGGAACTAGCAATGAGCAGTTCTTC. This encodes CASSLAGTSNEQFF.

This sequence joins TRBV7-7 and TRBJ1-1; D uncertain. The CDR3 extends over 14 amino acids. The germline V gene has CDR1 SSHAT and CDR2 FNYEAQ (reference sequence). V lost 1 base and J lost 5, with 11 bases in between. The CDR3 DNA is TGTGCCAGCAGCTTAGGCCCCTTAAGTACTGAAGCTTTCTTT. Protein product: CASSLGPLSTEAFF.

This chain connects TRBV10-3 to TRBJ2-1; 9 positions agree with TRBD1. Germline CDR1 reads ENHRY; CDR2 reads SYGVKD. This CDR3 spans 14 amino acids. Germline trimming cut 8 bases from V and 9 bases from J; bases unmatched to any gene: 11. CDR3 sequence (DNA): TGTGCCATCGAACGGGACAGGGCGGTCAGTGAGCAGTTCTTC. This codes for CAIERDRAVSEQFF.

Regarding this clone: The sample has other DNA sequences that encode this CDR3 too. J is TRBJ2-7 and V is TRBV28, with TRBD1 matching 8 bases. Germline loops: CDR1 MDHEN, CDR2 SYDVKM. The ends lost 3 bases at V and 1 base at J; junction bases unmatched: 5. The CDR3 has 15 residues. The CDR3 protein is CASSFRTGWSYEQYF. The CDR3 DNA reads TGTGCCAGCAGTTTTCGGACAGGGTGGTCCTACGAGCAGTACTTC.

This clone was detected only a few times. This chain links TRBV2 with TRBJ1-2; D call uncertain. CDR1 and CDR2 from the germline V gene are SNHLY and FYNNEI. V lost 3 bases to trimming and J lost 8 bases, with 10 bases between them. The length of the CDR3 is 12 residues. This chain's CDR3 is CASSDDGNGYTF. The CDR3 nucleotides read TGTGCCAGCAGTGACGACGGGAACGGCTACACCTTC.

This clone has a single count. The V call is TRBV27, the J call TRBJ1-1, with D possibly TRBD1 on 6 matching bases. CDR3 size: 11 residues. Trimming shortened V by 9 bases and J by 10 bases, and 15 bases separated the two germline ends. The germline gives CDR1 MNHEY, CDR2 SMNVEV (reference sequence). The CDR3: CASRVGARAFF. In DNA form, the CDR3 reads TGTGCCAGTAGGGTGGGGGCTCGAGCTTTCTTT.

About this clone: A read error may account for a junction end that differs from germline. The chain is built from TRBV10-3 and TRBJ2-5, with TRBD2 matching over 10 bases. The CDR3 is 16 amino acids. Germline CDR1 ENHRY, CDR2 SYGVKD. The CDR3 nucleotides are TGTGCCAGCAGTAGAGCGGGAGGGCCAATCCAAGAGACCCAGTACTTC. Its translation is CASSRAGGPIQETQYF.

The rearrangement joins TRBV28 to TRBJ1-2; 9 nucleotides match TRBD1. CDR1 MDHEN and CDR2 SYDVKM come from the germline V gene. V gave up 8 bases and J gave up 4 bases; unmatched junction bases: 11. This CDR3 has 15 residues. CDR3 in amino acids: CASGGQGRASYGYTF. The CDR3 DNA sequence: TGTGCCAGCGGAGGACAGGGGAGAGCCTCCTATGGCTACACCTTC.

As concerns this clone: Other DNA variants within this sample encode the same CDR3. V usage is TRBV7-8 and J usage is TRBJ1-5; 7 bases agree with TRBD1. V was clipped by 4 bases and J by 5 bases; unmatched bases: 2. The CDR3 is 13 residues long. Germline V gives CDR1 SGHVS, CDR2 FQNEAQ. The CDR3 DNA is TGTGCCAGCAGCTCGCAGGGGGATCAGCCCCAGCATTTT. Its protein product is CASSSQGDQPQHF.

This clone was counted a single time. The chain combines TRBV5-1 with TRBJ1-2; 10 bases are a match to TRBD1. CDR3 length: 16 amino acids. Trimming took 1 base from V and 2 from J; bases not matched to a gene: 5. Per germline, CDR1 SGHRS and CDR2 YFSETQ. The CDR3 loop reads CASSLLGTGANYGYTF. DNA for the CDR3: TGCGCCAGCAGCTTGCTGGGGACAGGGGCCAACTATGGCTACACCTTC.

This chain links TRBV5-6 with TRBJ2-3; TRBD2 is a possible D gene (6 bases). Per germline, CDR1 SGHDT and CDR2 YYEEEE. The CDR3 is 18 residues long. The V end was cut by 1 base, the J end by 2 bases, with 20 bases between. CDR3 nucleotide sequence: TGTGCCAGCAGCTTGTTGGGGCGGGGCCCTGGCAACACAGATACGCAGTATTTT. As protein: CASSLLGRGPGNTDTQYF.

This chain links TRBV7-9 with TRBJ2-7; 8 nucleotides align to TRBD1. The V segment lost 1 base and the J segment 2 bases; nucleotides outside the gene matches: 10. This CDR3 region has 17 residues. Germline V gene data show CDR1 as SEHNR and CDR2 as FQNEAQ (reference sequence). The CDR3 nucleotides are TGTGCCAGCAGCTTAGACCGGTGGGACAGGTCAACCTACGAGCAGTACTTC. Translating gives CASSLDRWDRSTYEQYF. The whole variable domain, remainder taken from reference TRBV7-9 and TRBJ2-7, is DTGVSQNPRHKITKRGQNVTFRCDPISEHNRLYWYRQTLGQGPEFLTYFQNEAQLEKSRLLSDRFSAERPKGSFSTLEIQRTEQGDSAMYLCASSLDRWDRSTYEQYFGPGTRLTVT.

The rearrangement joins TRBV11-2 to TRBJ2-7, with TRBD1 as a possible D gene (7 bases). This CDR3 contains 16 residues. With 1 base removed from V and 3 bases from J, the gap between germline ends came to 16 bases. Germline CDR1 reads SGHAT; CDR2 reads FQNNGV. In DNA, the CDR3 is TGTGCCAGCAGCTTAGTGGCGGGACAGCAATTCTACGAGCAGTACTTC. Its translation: CASSLVAGQQFYEQYF.